This TCR beta chain was identified in a study of technical replicates of blood from several donors. The CDR3 is made up of 14 amino acids. With 6 bases clipped from V and 7 bases from J, the junction kept 8 bases outside the gene matches. From germline, CDR1 is MNHEY and CDR2 SMNVEV (reference sequence). Repertoires were generated with immunoSEQ multiplex PCR, while TCRdb's copy carries only in-frame clones and drops some. The sample lists approximately 80,000 clones, about 98% occurring once. The receptor's source is a human donor in good health. This rearrangement joins TRBV27 to TRBJ2-7, with 11 nucleotides matching TRBD2. The sample taken for sequencing was T cells isolated from PBMCs. The CDR3 region is CASRLAGVSGEQYF. As DNA, the CDR3 is TGTGCCAGCAGACTAGCGGGAGTATCCGGGGAGCAGTACTTC.